This T cell receptor (beta chain) was captured by sequencing in a study of blood T cell repertoires in COVID-19. CDR1 and CDR2 (germline): SEHNR, FQNEAQ (reference sequence). There are 16 residues in the CDR3. The ends lost 3 bases at V and 5 bases at J; junction bases unmatched: 9. Sequencing was performed with immunoSEQ multiplex PCR; in TCRdb, only in-frame clones are kept and a portion is missing. This sample has 120,000 or so clones, with 65% to 85% found just once. This clone was recorded a few times. Source material: PBMCs or T cells enriched from blood (not recorded which). The chain is built from TRBV7-9 and TRBJ2-3, with 9 bases aligning to TRBD2. The origin of this receptor is a woman under 40 who had recovered from COVID-19. CDR3 sequence (DNA): TGTGCCAGCAGCTTCGGGACTAGCTTGGGGAGAGATACGCAGTATTTT. This encodes CASSFGTSLGRDTQYF.